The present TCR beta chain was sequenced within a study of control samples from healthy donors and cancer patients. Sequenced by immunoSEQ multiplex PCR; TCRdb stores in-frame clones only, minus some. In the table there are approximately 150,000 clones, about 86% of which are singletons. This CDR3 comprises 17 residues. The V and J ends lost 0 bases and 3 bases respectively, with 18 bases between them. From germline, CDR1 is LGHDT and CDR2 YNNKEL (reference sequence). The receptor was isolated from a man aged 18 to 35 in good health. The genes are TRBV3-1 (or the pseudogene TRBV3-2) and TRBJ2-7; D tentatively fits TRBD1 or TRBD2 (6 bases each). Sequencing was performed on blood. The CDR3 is CASSQDYRLEGDYEQYF. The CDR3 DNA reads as TGTGCCAGCAGCCAAGATTACCGGTTGGAGGGGGACTACGAGCAGTACTTC.